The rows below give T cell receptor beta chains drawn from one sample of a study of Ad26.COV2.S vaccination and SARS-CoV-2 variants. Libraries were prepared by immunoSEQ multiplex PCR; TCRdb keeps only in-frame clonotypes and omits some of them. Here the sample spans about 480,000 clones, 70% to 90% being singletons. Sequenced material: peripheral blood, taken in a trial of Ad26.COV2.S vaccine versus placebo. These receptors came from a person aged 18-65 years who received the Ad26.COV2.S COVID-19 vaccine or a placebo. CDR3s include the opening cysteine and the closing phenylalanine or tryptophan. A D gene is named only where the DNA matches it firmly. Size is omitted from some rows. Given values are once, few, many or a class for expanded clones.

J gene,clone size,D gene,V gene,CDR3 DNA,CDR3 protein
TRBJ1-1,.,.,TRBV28,TGTGCCAGCAGTGGGGGGCAGGGGAACACTGAAGCTTTCTTT,CASSGGQGNTEAFF
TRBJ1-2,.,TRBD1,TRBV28,TGTGCCAGCAGCCACAGGACAGGGGGCGTGGGTGGCTACACCTTC,CASSHRTGGVGGYTF
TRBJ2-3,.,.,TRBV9,TGTGCCAGCAGCGTAAGCTCTGCGGGCCACACAGATACGCAGTATTTT,CASSVSSAGHTDTQYF
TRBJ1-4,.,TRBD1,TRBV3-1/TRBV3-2,TGTGCCAGCAGCCTCGGGACAGGCTACAATGAAAAACTGTTTTTT,CASSLGTGYNEKLFF
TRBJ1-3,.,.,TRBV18,TGTGCCAGCTCATACGGACAGTCGGGAAACACCATATATTTT,CASSYGQSGNTIYF
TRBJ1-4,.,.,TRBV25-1,TGTGCCAGCAGGGGCCAGGGCGGGGAAAAACTGTTTTTT,CASRGQGGEKLFF
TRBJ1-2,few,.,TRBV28,TGTGCCAGCAGTTTGGGGGGATCCTATGGCTACACCTTC,CASSLGGSYGYTF
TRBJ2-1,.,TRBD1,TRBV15,TGTGCCACCAGCAGGCCCACAGGGGACGAGCAGTTCTTC,CATSRPTGDEQFF
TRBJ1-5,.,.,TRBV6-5,TGTGCCAGCCGCGGGATTAGCAATCAGCCCCAGCATTTT,CASRGISNQPQHF
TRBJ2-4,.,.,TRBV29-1,TGCAGCGTTCGGGGAGAGGGCATTCAGTACTTC,CSVRGEGIQYF
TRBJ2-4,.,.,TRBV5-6,TGTGCCAGCAGCGGTGGACTCGTCAGTTACTTC,CASSGGLVSYF
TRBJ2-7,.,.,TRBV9,TGTGCCAGCAGCGAGGCAGCCGGGACGGGAGCCTACGAGCAGTACTTC,CASSEAAGTGAYEQYF
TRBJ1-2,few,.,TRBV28,TGTGCCAGCAGTCTAACCCATAGGACCTATGGCTACACCTTC,CASSLTHRTYGYTF
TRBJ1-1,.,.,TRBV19,TGTGCCAGTAGTATAGATTCCGGCAGGTACACTGAAGCTTTCTTT,CASSIDSGRYTEAFF
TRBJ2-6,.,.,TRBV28,TGTGCCAGCAGTTTAAGTGGAGGGGCAAGAGGGGCCAACGTCCTGACTTTC,CASSLSGGARGANVLTF
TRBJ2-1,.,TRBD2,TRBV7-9,TGTGCCAGCAGCCCGCCGGGACTAGGAGGGGGTAATGAGCAGTTCTTC,CASSPPGLGGGNEQFF
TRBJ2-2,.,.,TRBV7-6,TGTGCCAGCAGCCCGCGGGTGTGGTCCACCGGGGAGCTGTTTTTT,CASSPRVWSTGELFF
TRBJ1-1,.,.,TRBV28,TGTGCCAGCAGTTTAGGGGGATCATGGGCCACTGAAGCTTTCTTT,CASSLGGSWATEAFF
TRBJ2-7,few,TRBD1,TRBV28,TGTGCCAGCAGTTTACGGACAGGGATTCTCTACGAGCAGTACTTC,CASSLRTGILYEQYF
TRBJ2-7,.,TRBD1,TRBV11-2,TGTGCCAGCAGCTTAGATGTATCCGGACAGGCATACGAGCAGTACTTC,CASSLDVSGQAYEQYF
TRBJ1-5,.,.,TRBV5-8,TGTGCCAGCAGCCCAGGGTGGCGGACGCCGAATAGCAATCAGCCCCAGCATTTT,CASSPGWRTPNSNQPQHF
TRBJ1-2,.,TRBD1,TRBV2,TGTGCCAGCAGGGGACAGTCTAACTATGGCTACACCTTC,CASRGQSNYGYTF
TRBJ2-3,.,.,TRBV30,TGTGCCTGGAGTGTAATCAATACGCAGTATTTT,CAWSVINTQYF
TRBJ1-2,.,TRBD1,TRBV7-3,TGTGCCAGCAGCACTCGACAGGGGGTGGGCTACACCTTC,CASSTRQGVGYTF
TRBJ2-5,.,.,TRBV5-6,TGTGCCAGCAGCCTGGGGAAGCGATGGCAGAAAGAGACCCAGTACTTC,CASSLGKRWQKETQYF
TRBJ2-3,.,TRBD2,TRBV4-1,TGCGCCAGCAGCCAGGCCGGGACTAGCGGCACAGATACGCAGTATTTT,CASSQAGTSGTDTQYF
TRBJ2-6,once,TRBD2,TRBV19,TGTGCCAGTAGTATCAGGAGCCCGGGACTAGCGGGAAAGCGAGATTCTGGGGCCAACGTCCTGACTTTC,CASSIRSPGLAGKRDSGANVLTF
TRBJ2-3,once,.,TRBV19,TGTGCCAGTAGTGGAAGAAAGAGCACAGATACGCAGTATTTT,CASSGRKSTDTQYF
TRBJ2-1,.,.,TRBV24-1,TGTGCCACCAGTGATTCGGGACTTCTTGCACAACAGTTCTTC,CATSDSGLLAQQFF
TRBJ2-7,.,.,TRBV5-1,TGCGCCAGCAGGGAGGGGTTCTCCTACGAGCAGTACTTC,CASREGFSYEQYF
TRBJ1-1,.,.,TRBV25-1,TGTGCCAGCAGTGAATCCCCCCCGGACAGCCTGAACACTGAAGCTTTCTTT,CASSESPPDSLNTEAFF
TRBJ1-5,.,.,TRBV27,TGTGCCAGCAGAGGAGGAGGCCAGCCCCAGCATTTT,CASRGGGQPQHF
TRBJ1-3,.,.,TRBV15,TGTGCCACCAGCAGACCCGGGGCGGGGAGCCCTGGAAACACCATATATTTT,CATSRPGAGSPGNTIYF
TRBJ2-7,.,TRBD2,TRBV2,TGTGCCAGCAGTGATCGCCTAGCGGCCCCCTACGAGCAGTACTTC,CASSDRLAAPYEQYF
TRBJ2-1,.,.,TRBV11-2,TGTGCCAGCAGCCAATTCCCGGTGACACGTGACAATGAGCAGTTCTTC,CASSQFPVTRDNEQFF
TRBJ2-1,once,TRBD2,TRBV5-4,TGTGCCAGCAGTCACCGGGGGGGCAATGAGCAGTTCTTC,CASSHRGGNEQFF
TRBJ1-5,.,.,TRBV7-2,TGTGCCAGCAGCTTAGCGGGCAGGGGCAATCAGCCCCAGCATTTT,CASSLAGRGNQPQHF
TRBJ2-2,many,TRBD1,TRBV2,TGTGCCAGCAGTGACGATGGGATCAGGGGGCAGAACACCGGGGAGCTGTTTTTT,CASSDDGIRGQNTGELFF
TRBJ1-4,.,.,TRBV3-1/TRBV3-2,TGTGCCAGCAGCCCCCTCAGGGGAGGAAACGAAAAACTGTTTTTT,CASSPLRGGNEKLFF
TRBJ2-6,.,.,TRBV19,TGTGCCAGTACCGATCGGGGCTCTGGGGCCAACGTCCTGACTTTC,CASTDRGSGANVLTF
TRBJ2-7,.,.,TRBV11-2,TGTGCCAGCAGCTTAGAGGGGATCTCCTCCTACGAGCAGTACTTC,CASSLEGISSYEQYF
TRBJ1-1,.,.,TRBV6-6,TGTGCCAGCAGTTACCCAAATCAGCGTGGTGAAGCTTTCTTT,CASSYPNQRGEAFF
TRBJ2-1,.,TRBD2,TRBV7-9,TGTGCCATTGGGGAAGCGGGGTTTAATGAGCAGTTCTTC,CAIGEAGFNEQFF
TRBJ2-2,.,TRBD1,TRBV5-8,TGTGCCAGCAGCGGGGGACAGGGGACCTTCGCCGGGGAGCTGTTTTTT,CASSGGQGTFAGELFF
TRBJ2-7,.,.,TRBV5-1,TGCGCCAGCAGTTTCGAGGGGTACTACGAGCAGTACTTC,CASSFEGYYEQYF
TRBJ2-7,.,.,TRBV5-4,TGTGCCAGCAACCCTGGGGGAGGCAAGCAGTACTTC,CASNPGGGKQYF
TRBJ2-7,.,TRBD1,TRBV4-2,TGTGCCAGCAGCCAAACCGCCGGGACAGGGTTGTCCGAGCAGTACTTC,CASSQTAGTGLSEQYF
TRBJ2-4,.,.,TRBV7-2,TGTGCCAGCAGCTTAGGGTTGGGGGGCATTCAGTACTTC,CASSLGLGGIQYF
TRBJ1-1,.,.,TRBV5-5,TGTGCCAGCAGCTCCTGGTCGGGTACCACTGAAGCTTTCTTT,CASSSWSGTTEAFF
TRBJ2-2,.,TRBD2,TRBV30,TGTGCCTTTAGTGGGCGGGAGCCCGGGGAGCTGTTTTTT,CAFSGREPGELFF
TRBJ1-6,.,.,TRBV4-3,TGCGCCAGCAGCCAAGATAGGTGGGGTAGTGGCACACCCCTCCACTTT,CASSQDRWGSGTPLHF
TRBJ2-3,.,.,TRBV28,TGTGCCAGCAGTTACCCGAAGGGCCTGGCAGATACGCAGTATTTT,CASSYPKGLADTQYF